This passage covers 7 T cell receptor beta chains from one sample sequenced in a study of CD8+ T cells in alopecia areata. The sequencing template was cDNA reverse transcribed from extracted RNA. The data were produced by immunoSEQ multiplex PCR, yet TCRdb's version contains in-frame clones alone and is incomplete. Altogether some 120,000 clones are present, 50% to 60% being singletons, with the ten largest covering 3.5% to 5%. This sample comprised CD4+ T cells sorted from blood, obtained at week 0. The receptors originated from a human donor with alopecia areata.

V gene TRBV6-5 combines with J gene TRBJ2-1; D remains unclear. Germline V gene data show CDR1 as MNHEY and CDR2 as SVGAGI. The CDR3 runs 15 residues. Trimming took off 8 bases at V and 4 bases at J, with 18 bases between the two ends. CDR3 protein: CASAQSSDWYNEQFF. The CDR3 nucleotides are TGTGCCAGCGCTCAGAGCAGCGACTGGTACAATGAGCAGTTCTTC.

The CDR3 DNA reads TGCGCCAGCAGCACGGGGACAGCTAAATACAGCACAGATACGCAGTATTTT. Amino acids: CASSTGTAKYSTDTQYF. The V gene is TRBV5-1, the J gene TRBJ2-3; 7 nucleotides line up with TRBD1. Germline CDR1 is SGHRS and CDR2 is YFSETQ. The CDR3 runs 17 residues. After removal of 4 bases from V and 0 bases from J, the junction contained 11 bases not matched to a gene.

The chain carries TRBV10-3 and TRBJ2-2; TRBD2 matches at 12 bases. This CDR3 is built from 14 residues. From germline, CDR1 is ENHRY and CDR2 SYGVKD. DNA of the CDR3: TGTTTGACTAGCGGGAGTCCTGACACCGGGGAGCTGTTTTTT. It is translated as CLTSGSPDTGELFF.

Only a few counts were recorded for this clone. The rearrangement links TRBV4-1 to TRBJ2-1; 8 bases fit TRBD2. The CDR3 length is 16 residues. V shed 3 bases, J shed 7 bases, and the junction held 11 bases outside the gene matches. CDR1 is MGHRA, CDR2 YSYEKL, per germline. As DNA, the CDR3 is TGCGCCAGCAGCCATCAACCCGGGGGGGCCAGTAATGAGCAGTTCTTC. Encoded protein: CASSHQPGGASNEQFF.

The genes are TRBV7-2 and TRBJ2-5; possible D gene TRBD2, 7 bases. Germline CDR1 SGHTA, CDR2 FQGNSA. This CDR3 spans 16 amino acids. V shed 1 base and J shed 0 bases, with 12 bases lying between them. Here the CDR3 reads CASSLGIGGHQETQYF. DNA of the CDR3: TGTGCCAGCAGCTTAGGGATCGGGGGGCACCAAGAGACCCAGTACTTC.

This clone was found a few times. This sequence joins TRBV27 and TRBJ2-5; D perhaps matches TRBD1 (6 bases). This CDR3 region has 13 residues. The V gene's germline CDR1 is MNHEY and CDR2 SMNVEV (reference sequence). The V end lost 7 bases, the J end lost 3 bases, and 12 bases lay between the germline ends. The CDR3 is CASTSEGEETQYF. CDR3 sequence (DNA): TGTGCCAGCACTTCTGAGGGGGAAGAGACCCAGTACTTC.

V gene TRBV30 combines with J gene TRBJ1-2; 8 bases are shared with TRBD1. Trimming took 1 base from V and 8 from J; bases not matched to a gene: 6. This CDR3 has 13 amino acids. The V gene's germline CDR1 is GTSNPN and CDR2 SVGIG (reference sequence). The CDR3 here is CAWSAQGAGGYTF. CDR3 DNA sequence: TGTGCCTGGAGTGCCCAGGGGGCAGGAGGCTACACCTTC.